This T cell receptor beta chain is from a study of cytomegalovirus exposure and HLA in healthy donors. Trimming cost V 4 bases and J 3 bases, with 10 bases left between them. CDR1 MNHEY and CDR2 SMNVEV come from the germline V gene (reference sequence). CDR3 length: 13 amino acids. The primer mix had 60 Vbeta and 13 Jbeta primers. Libraries were prepared by immunoSEQ multiplex PCR; TCRdb keeps only in-frame clonotypes and omits some of them. This table has 150,000 to 200,000 clones, around 86% appearing once. Concerning this clone: Its antigen is not known. Lacking the conserved final phenylalanine or tryptophan, this CDR3 likely reflects a read error.

Points from the study as a whole: Likely technical artifact: a cluster of highly shared sequence variants.

The chain has TRBV27 and TRBJ2-7; TRBD1 is a possible D gene (6 bases). This sequence was found in a woman between 50 and 59 years old in good health and CMV-seropositive. Material: PBMCs. The CDR3 sequence: CASSSDRSYEQYS. DNA for the CDR3: TGTGCCAGCAGTTCCGACAGGAGCTACGAGCAGTACTCC.